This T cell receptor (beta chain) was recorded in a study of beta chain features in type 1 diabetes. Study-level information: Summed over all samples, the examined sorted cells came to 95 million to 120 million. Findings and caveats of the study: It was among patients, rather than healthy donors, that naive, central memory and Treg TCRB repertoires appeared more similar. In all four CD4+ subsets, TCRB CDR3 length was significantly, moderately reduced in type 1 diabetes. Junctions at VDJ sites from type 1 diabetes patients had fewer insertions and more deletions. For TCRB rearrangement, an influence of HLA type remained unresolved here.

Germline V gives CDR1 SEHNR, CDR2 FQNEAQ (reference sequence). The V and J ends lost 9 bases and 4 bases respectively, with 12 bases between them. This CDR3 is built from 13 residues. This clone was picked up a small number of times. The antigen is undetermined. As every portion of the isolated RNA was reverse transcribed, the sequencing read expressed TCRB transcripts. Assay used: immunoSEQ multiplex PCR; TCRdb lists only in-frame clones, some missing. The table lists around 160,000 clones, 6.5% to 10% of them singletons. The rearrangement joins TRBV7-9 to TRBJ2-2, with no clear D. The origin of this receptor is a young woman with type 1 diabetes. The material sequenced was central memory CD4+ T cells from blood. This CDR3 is CASCPWSTGELFF. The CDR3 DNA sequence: TGTGCCAGTTGCCCGTGGAGCACCGGGGAGCTGTTTTTT.